This T cell receptor (beta chain) came from a study of blood T cell repertoires in COVID-19. Study background: The study drew acute and convalescent COVID-19 samples from the United States, Italy and Spain. PBMCs, B-cell-depleted T cells, or T cells provided the cDNA or gDNA that made up the material.

Germline V gene lookup returns CDR1 LNHDA and CDR2 SQIVND (reference sequence). Trimming at V came to 5 bases and at J to 5 bases, leaving 6 bases not matched to a gene. CDR3 length: 14 residues. Measured with immunoSEQ multiplex PCR; TCRdb has only the in-frame clones, and not every one. The repertoire holds about 130,000 clones, approximately 80% seen once, with more than 7.5% in the top ten. The receptor was derived from a woman in her sixties with active or convalescent COVID-19. V and J are TRBV19 and TRBJ1-2; 9 bases agree with TRBD1. The sequenced material came from peripheral blood. The CDR3 DNA sequence: TGTGCCAGTAGTTTCCGGGACAGGGTATATGGCTACACCTTC. It yields the protein CASSFRDRVYGYTF. Full variable domain (rest looked up from reference TRBV19 and TRBJ1-2): DGGITQSPKYLFRKEGQNVTLSCEQNLNHDAMYWYRQDPGQGLRLIYYSQIVNDFQKGDIAEGYSVSREKKESFPLTVTSAQKNPTAFYLCASSFRDRVYGYTFGSGTRLTVV.